The 18 T cell receptor beta chains below come from one sample, sequenced in a study of blood T cell repertoires in COVID-19. Sequencing used immunoSEQ multiplex PCR; TCRdb keeps in-frame clones, though not all of them. The data contain hundreds of thousands of clones, around nine tenths of them singletons. Sequenced sample: PBMCs or T cells enriched from blood (not recorded which). All receptors derive from a woman aged 25-40 years who had been exposed to COVID-19.

The V call is TRBV5-6, the J call TRBJ1-2; TRBD1 matches at 9 bases. The germline V gene encodes CDR1 SGHDT and CDR2 YYEEEE. Trimming removed 6 bases from V and 7 bases from J; junction bases left unmatched: 10. The CDR3 spans 14 residues. The CDR3 is CASNLGTGWGGYTF. The CDR3 DNA sequence: TGTGCCAGCAACCTGGGGACAGGGTGGGGTGGCTACACCTTC.

V gene TRBV5-1 combines with J gene TRBJ1-5; maybe TRBD1 (6 bases). The V gene's germline CDR1 is SGHRS and CDR2 YFSETQ. The CDR3 runs to 16 residues. Between the trimmed V and J ends, which lost 3 bases and 1 base, there was a span of 14 bases. DNA for the CDR3: TGCGCCAGCAGCTCTAGGCCAGGGGACAGCAATCAGCCCCAGCATTTT. Its protein product is CASSSRPGDSNQPQHF.

This clone came up a few times. The chain combines TRBV5-8 with TRBJ1-5, with a tentative D call TRBD1 (5 bases). Germline V lookup: CDR1 SGHTS, CDR2 YDEGEE. Between the trimmed V and J ends, which lost 4 bases and 7 bases, there was a span of 21 bases. There are 16 residues in the CDR3. The CDR3 nucleotides are TGTGCCAGCAGCCCCGCCTTGGGGGGTTGGGGCCAGCCCCAGCATTTT. It yields the protein CASSPALGGWGQPQHF.

The chain carries TRBV12-3 or TRBV12-4 and TRBJ1-1, with D uncertain. Trimming stripped 6 bases from V and 4 bases from J, with 12 bases between. This CDR3 comprises 13 residues. The CDR3 DNA follows: TGTGCCAGCAGCCCCCGAACGGGCACTGAAGCTTTCTTT. Translation: CASSPRTGTEAFF.

The V gene is TRBV30, the J gene TRBJ1-2; D is unclear. Germline V gives CDR1 GTSNPN, CDR2 SVGIG (reference sequence). CDR3 size: 15 residues. The V gene lost 4 bases and the J gene lost 0 bases, with 15 bases spanning the gap. The CDR3: CAWTFNTLANYGYTF. In DNA form, the CDR3 reads TGTGCCTGGACCTTTAACACTCTAGCTAACTATGGCTACACCTTC.

This chain uses TRBV11-3 with TRBJ2-7, with D possibly TRBD2 on 5 matching bases. Germline V gene lookup returns CDR1 SGHNT and CDR2 YENEEA. Trimming pared 7 bases from V and 5 bases from J, leaving 15 bases between. This CDR3 is built from 13 residues. The CDR3 region is CASTRPDSHEQYF. CDR3 bases: TGTGCCAGCACCCGACCGGACTCTCACGAGCAGTACTTC. The full variable domain, with the rest looked up from reference TRBV11-3 and TRBJ2-7, is EAGVVQSPRYKIIEKKQPVAFWCNPISGHNTLYWYLQNLGQGPELLIRYENEEAVDDSQLPKDRFSAERLKGVDSTLKIQPAELGDSAVYLCASTRPDSHEQYFGPGTRLTVT.

The V and J genes are TRBV29-1 and TRBJ1-1, with D perhaps TRBD1 (6 bases). Trimming took off 7 bases at V and 3 bases at J, with 15 bases between the two ends. Germline V gene sequence: CDR1 SQVTM, CDR2 ANQGSEA. The CDR3 extends over 13 amino acids. CDR3 region: CSARRGSDTEAFF. CDR3 sequence (DNA): TGCAGCGCCCGTAGGGGGAGCGACACTGAAGCTTTCTTT.

The gene calls are TRBV3-1 (or the pseudogene TRBV3-2) and TRBJ1-6; D is undetermined. This CDR3 spans 16 amino acids. V lost 0 bases to trimming and J lost 7 bases, with 13 bases between them. Germline V gene sequence: CDR1 LGHDT, CDR2 YNNKEL (reference sequence). The CDR3 protein is CASSQEGQRQNSPLHF. DNA of the CDR3: TGTGCCAGCAGCCAAGAGGGTCAGAGACAAAATTCACCCCTCCACTTT.

The rearrangement joins TRBV5-4 to TRBJ2-7; maybe TRBD2 (6 bases). CDR3 length: 14 amino acids. Trimming left V 1 base short and J 3 bases short, with 11 bases between. Germline lookup yields CDR1 SGHNT and CDR2 YYREEE (reference sequence). In DNA form, the CDR3 reads TGTGCCAGCAGCTTGTGGGGGGTCAGCTACGAGCAGTACTTC. Residues: CASSLWGVSYEQYF.

The chain links TRBV5-1 to TRBJ1-1, with a possible D match to TRBD1 (6 bases). The length of the CDR3 is 13 residues. Germline lookup yields CDR1 SGHRS and CDR2 YFSETQ. V lost 7 bases, J lost 3 bases, and 13 bases lay in between. The CDR3 loop reads CASHRVSDTEAFF. DNA for the CDR3: TGCGCCAGCCACAGGGTTTCGGACACTGAAGCTTTCTTT.

The CDR3 here is CASSAGQGGSYEQYF. The CDR3 bases are TGTGCCAGCAGCGCCGGACAGGGAGGCTCCTACGAGCAGTACTTC. J is TRBJ2-7 and V is TRBV9; 8 nucleotides match TRBD1. Germline V lookup: CDR1 SGDLS, CDR2 YYNGEE. V lost 3 bases to trimming and J lost 0 bases; unmatched junction nucleotides: 5. The CDR3 length is 15 residues.

The chain links TRBV9 to TRBJ1-6; D is unresolved. Germline CDR1 SGDLS, CDR2 YYNGEE. There are 15 residues in the CDR3. V lost 0 bases and J lost 7, with 11 bases in between. Written as DNA, the CDR3 is TGTGCCAGCAGCGTAGATCGGGAGTTCAATTCACCCCTCCACTTT. Amino acids: CASSVDREFNSPLHF.

The V call is TRBV12-3 or TRBV12-4, the J call TRBJ2-7; 9 nucleotides agree with TRBD1. V trimming: 9 bases; J trimming: 2 bases; junction bases outside the gene matches: 2. The CDR3 runs 12 residues. CDR3 loop: CARDRGPYEQYF. DNA of the CDR3: TGTGCCAGGGACAGGGGACCCTACGAGCAGTACTTC.

The rearrangement links TRBV12-5 to TRBJ2-7; a possible D gene is TRBD2 (5 bases). This CDR3 spans 14 amino acids. Trimming stripped 3 bases from V and 7 bases from J, with 16 bases between. Germline lookup yields CDR1 LGHNT and CDR2 FRNRAP. DNA for the CDR3: TGTGCTAGTGGTTTTCCGATTAGGACGGGAGAGCAGTACTTC. Translating it yields CASGFPIRTGEQYF.

The chain links TRBV4-2 to TRBJ1-2; D is uncertain. The V and J ends lost 1 base and 4 bases respectively, with 16 bases between them. The CDR3 is 16 residues long. From germline, CDR1 is LGHNA and CDR2 YNFKEQ. CDR3 residues: CASSQAPFGGAYGYTF. As DNA, the CDR3 is TGTGCCAGCAGCCAAGCCCCCTTCGGAGGTGCCTATGGCTACACCTTC.

The rearrangement joins TRBV5-1 to TRBJ2-3; a weak D match, TRBD1 (5 bases). Germline V gene lookup returns CDR1 SGHRS and CDR2 YFSETQ. The CDR3 runs 14 residues. V shed 0 bases and J shed 3 bases, with 8 bases lying between them. This chain's CDR3 is CASSLEGVTDTQYF. The CDR3 region has the DNA TGCGCCAGCAGCTTGGAAGGGGTGACAGATACGCAGTATTTT.

This clone was counted many times. The chain carries TRBV11-3 and TRBJ2-1; 9 bases map to TRBD1. CDR1 and CDR2 (germline): SGHNT, YENEEA. This CDR3 region has 15 residues. V was clipped by 6 bases and J by 7 bases; unmatched bases: 10. The CDR3 DNA reads TGTGCCAGCAGTCATAACAGGGGGCTGAGGAATGAGCAGTTCTTC. It specifies CASSHNRGLRNEQFF. The variable domain in full, with the rest retrieved from reference TRBV11-3 and TRBJ2-1, is EAGVVQSPRYKIIEKKQPVAFWCNPISGHNTLYWYLQNLGQGPELLIRYENEEAVDDSQLPKDRFSAERLKGVDSTLKIQPAELGDSAVYLCASSHNRGLRNEQFFGPGTRLTVL.

V is TRBV6-2 or TRBV6-3 and J is TRBJ2-1; D remains unclear. From germline, CDR1 is MNHEY and CDR2 SVGEGT. The CDR3 is made up of 12 amino acids. Trimming pared 5 bases from V and 5 bases from J, leaving 7 bases between. CDR3 in DNA: TGTGCCAGCAGTCCCCGGGACAATGAGCAGTTCTTC. This gives the protein CASSPRDNEQFF.